Below are 28 T cell receptor beta chains sequenced from a single sample in a study of T cells in women clearing cervical HPV infection. Libraries were prepared by immunoSEQ multiplex PCR; TCRdb keeps only in-frame clonotypes and omits some of them. The sample includes 30,000 to 40,000 clones. The sequencing input was blood buffy coat. Receptors were obtained from a woman aged 18 to 75 with a cervical HPV16 infection that either progressed to CIN3+ or cleared (not recorded which).

For this clone: A junction boundary mismatches the germline segment, possibly from a read error. The sequence runs out 3 residues before the end of the CDR3; the remainder is reconstructed from the germline J gene. The rearrangement uses TRBV7-8 and TRBJ2-7; 7 positions agree with TRBD2. The CDR3 totals 16 residues. In germline, CDR1 is SGHVS, CDR2 FQNEAQ. The DNA read from the CDR3 is TGTGCCGGCAGCCCCACAAAGCGGGGCTATAGCTACGAG. Its translation: CAGSPTKRGYSYE. The complete CDR3 protein is CAGSPTKRGYSYEQYF.

As for this clone: Coverage ceases 3 residues before the CDR3 finishes, and the germline J gene fills in the end. This chain joins TRBV20-1 and TRBJ2-3, with 7 bases aligning to TRBD1. Germline V gene sequence: CDR1 DFQATT, CDR2 SNEGSKA (reference sequence). V lost 3 bases, J lost 0 bases, and 6 bases stayed unmatched. The CDR3 extends over 15 amino acids. The CDR3 loop is CSASTLTGSTDTQYF. The part of the CDR3 DNA that was read is TGCAGTGCTAGTACGCTGACAGGGAGCACAGATACG.

Concerning this clone: The read halts 3 residues ahead of the CDR3 end, with the missing end drawn from the germline J gene. The chain carries TRBV2 and TRBJ1-4, with 7 positions matching TRBD1. The length of the CDR3 is 16 residues. Germline CDR1 reads SNHLY; CDR2 reads FYNNEI. Here the CDR3 reads CASRGTAPSYNSPLFF. Partial CDR3 DNA: TGTGCCAGCAGGGGGACAGCTCCCTCCTATAATTCACCA.

Points on this clone: The DNA ends 3 residues before the CDR3 does, and the rest of the CDR3 is filled in from the germline J gene. The chain combines TRBV6-1 with TRBJ2-7, with D perhaps TRBD1 or TRBD2 (5 bases each). The V end lost 3 bases, the J end lost 0 bases, and 9 bases lay between the germline ends. Germline V CDR1 and CDR2: MNHNS, SASEGT. The CDR3 has 14 residues. The DNA read from the CDR3 is TGTGCCAGCAGTGAGAGGGGAAGCTCCTACGAG. Encoded protein: CASSERGSSYE. The entire CDR3 sequence reads CASSERGSSYEQYF.

About this clone itself: The sequence runs out 3 residues before the end of the CDR3; the remainder is reconstructed from the germline J gene. This chain connects TRBV7-6 to TRBJ1-2, with a weak D call TRBD1 (6 bases). Trimming pared 2 bases from V and 2 bases from J, leaving 9 bases between. The CDR3 contains 14 residues. CDR1 is SGHVS, CDR2 FNYEAQ, per germline. CDR3 bases read: TGTGCCAGCAGCTTATCAGGGGCAAACTATGGC. It yields the protein CASSLSGANYG. In full, the CDR3 is CASSLSGANYGYTF.

Concerning this clone: The read ends 3 residues shy of where the CDR3 ends; the end is completed using the germline J gene. The chain uses TRBV5-1 and TRBJ2-7; 8 nucleotides line up with TRBD2. J gave up 0 bases and V 7 bases, and 6 bases lay outside the gene matches. This CDR3 is built from 14 residues. Germline values: CDR1 SGHRS, CDR2 YFSETQ. The CDR3: CASEFTSGSYEQYF. Partial CDR3 DNA: TGCGCCAGCGAGTTTACTAGCGGCTCCTACGAG.

As regards this clone: The CDR3 extends 3 residues past the end of the read, so its final part is completed from the germline J gene. The chain employs TRBV29-1 and TRBJ2-3, with D tentatively TRBD1 (5 bases). This CDR3 comprises 13 residues. Germline-derived CDR1 and CDR2 are SQVTM and ANQGSEA. CDR3 sequence: CSTRQLTLETQYF. CDR3 bases read: TGCAGCACCCGACAGTTGACTTTGGAGACG.

On this clone: The read stops 3 residues short of the end of the CDR3; the missing end is completed from the germline J gene. The V gene is TRBV29-1, the J gene TRBJ1-2; TRBD1 matches at 10 bases. With 3 bases clipped from V and 3 bases from J, the junction kept 4 bases outside the gene matches. The CDR3 covers 14 residues. CDR1 and CDR2 (germline): SQVTM, ANQGSEA. The CDR3 sequence: CSVDLGQGDYGYTF. Incomplete CDR3 DNA: TGCAGCGTTGACCTTGGACAGGGGGACTATGGC. Combining the CDR3 with reference TRBV29-1 and TRBJ1-2 gives the whole variable domain SAVISQKPSRDICQRGTSLTIQCQVDSQVTMMFWYRQQPGQSLTLIATANQGSEATYESGFVIDKFPISRPNLTFSTLTVSNMSPEDSSIYLCSVDLGQGDYGYTFGSGTRLTVV.

In regard to this clone: The read halts 3 residues ahead of the CDR3 end, with the missing end drawn from the germline J gene. J is TRBJ2-4 and V is TRBV14; D is possibly TRBD1 (6 bases). The germline gives CDR1 SGHDN, CDR2 FVKESK. Trimming left V 0 bases short and J 3 bases short, with 12 bases between. The CDR3 is made up of 16 amino acids. The CDR3 bases that were read are TGTGCCAGCAGCCAAGATCCAGGGGTGGGCAAAAACATT. It yields the protein CASSQDPGVGKNI. The entire CDR3 is CASSQDPGVGKNIQYF.

Regarding this clone: With the read ending 3 residues before the CDR3 end, the germline J gene is used to fill in that end. The chain joins TRBV2 to TRBJ1-4; 8 nucleotides agree with TRBD1. This CDR3 has 17 residues. The V gene end was trimmed by 5 bases and the J gene end by 7 bases; junction bases not matched to a gene: 15. In germline, CDR1 is SNHLY, CDR2 FYNNEI. The part of the CDR3 DNA that was read is TGTGCCAGCAGTTGGGGACAGGCCAAGGTGACGCGTGAAAAA. Protein: CASSWGQAKVTREK. From start to end, the CDR3 is CASSWGQAKVTREKLFF.

A note on this clone: The CDR3 goes on 3 residues after the read ends, and that part is filled in from the germline J gene. The J gene is TRBJ2-1, the V gene TRBV5-5, with 10 bases that match TRBD1. This CDR3 has 15 residues. V shed 4 bases, J shed 4 bases, and the junction held 5 bases outside the gene matches. Germline CDR1 is SGHKS and CDR2 is YYEKEE (reference sequence). CDR3 sequence: CASSTDRGGYNEQFF. The DNA read from the CDR3 is TGTGCCAGCAGCACGGACAGGGGGGGTTACAATGAG.

A remark on this clone: The read ends 3 residues early relative to the CDR3; the germline J gene fills the gap. The chain employs TRBV20-1 and TRBJ2-3, with D unresolved. The germline CDR1 and CDR2 sequences are DFQATT and SNEGSKA (reference sequence). CDR3 length equals 11 residues. Trimming removed 3 bases at V and 6 bases at J, with 7 bases between. Partial CDR3 DNA: TGCAGTGCTAGGCCAAGGGATACG. Protein product: CSARPRDT. The whole CDR3 region reads CSARPRDTQYF.

A remark on this clone: The read comes to an end 3 residues before the CDR3 does, leaving the germline J gene to fill in the end. This chain links TRBV7-9 with TRBJ1-2; D is unclear. Germline V CDR1 and CDR2: SEHNR, FQNEAQ (reference sequence). This CDR3 comprises 14 residues. The CDR3 bases that were read are TGTGCCAGCAGCTTAGTTCTTAGCGGAAACATC. Amino acids: CASSLVLSGNI. The whole CDR3 is CASSLVLSGNIYTF.

Points on this clone: The read terminates 3 residues ahead of where the CDR3 ends, so the germline J gene completes it. The chain has TRBV20-1 and TRBJ1-6; 12 positions match TRBD1. J lost 11 bases, V lost 0 bases, and 5 bases had no gene match. There are 15 residues in the CDR3. Germline V gene data show CDR1 as DFQATT and CDR2 as SNEGSKA (reference sequence). The CDR3 DNA, read in part, is TGCAGTGCTAGAGATGGGACAGGGGGCTTGACACCC. It specifies CSARDGTGGLTP. The full CDR3 reads CSARDGTGGLTPLHF.

Concerning this clone itself: Read sequence stops 3 residues before the CDR3 end, and the germline J gene provides the missing end. This chain connects TRBV12-3 or TRBV12-4 to TRBJ1-5; no reliable D call. CDR3 length: 16 amino acids. The ends were cut back, 5 bases at V and 0 bases at J, with 14 bases in the middle. The sequenced part of the CDR3 DNA is TGTGCCAGCAGTCTTCGCCCTGAGGGTAGCAATCAGCCC. Amino acid sequence: CASSLRPEGSNQP. The full CDR3 protein is CASSLRPEGSNQPQHF.

Comments on this clone: The CDR3 end is not reached by the read, which stops 3 residues before it; the germline J gene fills it in. The chain is built from TRBV5-1 and TRBJ1-6; the D is unclear. Germline assignment: CDR1 SGHRS and CDR2 YFSETQ. This CDR3 region has 15 residues. V was trimmed by 0 bases and J by 0 bases, leaving 4 bases between them. CDR3 DNA, as far as it was read: TGCGCCAGCAGCTTGGACAGCTCCTATAATTCACCC. Translated: CASSLDSSYNSP. The entire CDR3 sequence reads CASSLDSSYNSPLHF.

Details on this clone: The DNA ends 3 residues before the CDR3 does, and the rest of the CDR3 is filled in from the germline J gene. This sequence joins TRBV7-9 and TRBJ1-2; 8 bases are a match to TRBD1. Germline CDR1 is SEHNR and CDR2 is FQNEAQ (reference sequence). The CDR3 runs to 14 residues. The chain's CDR3 is CASSLEFGQGGYTF. CDR3 bases read: TGTGCCAGCAGCTTAGAGTTTGGACAGGGAGGC.

Comment on this clone: Read coverage stops 3 residues before the CDR3 terminus; the germline J gene supplies the remainder. The V and J genes are TRBV5-1 and TRBJ2-1; 10 bases line up with TRBD2. There are 18 residues in the CDR3. V was pared by 4 bases and J by 9 bases, with 19 bases of the junction left unmatched. CDR1 is SGHRS and CDR2 is YFSETQ in the germline V gene. CDR3 loop: CASSNEPPSSSGSTEQFF. Partial CDR3 DNA: TGCGCCAGCAGCAACGAACCTCCCTCTTCTAGCGGGAGTACTGAG.

CDR3 region: CASWGLGLAGSRNIQYF. The CDR3 bases that were read are TGCGCCAGCTGGGGGTTGGGACTAGCGGGAAGTAGAAACATT. The chain couples TRBV10-2 to TRBJ2-4; 13 bases fit TRBD2. From the germline J gene comes the end of the CDR3, since the read stops 3 residues before it. J gave up 6 bases and V 8 bases, and 13 bases lay outside the gene matches. CDR1 is WSHSY and CDR2 is SAAADI in the germline V gene. The CDR3 is 17 amino acids.

In the case of this clone: The read ends 3 residues shy of where the CDR3 ends; the end is completed using the germline J gene. The chain combines TRBV10-3 with TRBJ1-4; D might be TRBD1 (5 bases). This CDR3 spans 16 amino acids. Trimming took off 2 bases at V and 0 bases at J, with 10 bases between the two ends. The germline V gene has CDR1 ENHRY and CDR2 SYGVKD. The CDR3 sequence is CAISEQGDSTNEKLFF. The CDR3 DNA, read in part, is TGTGCCATCAGTGAGCAGGGTGACTCAACTAATGAAAAA.

Remarks on this clone: The read is 3 residues too short to cover the CDR3 end, so that end is filled in from the germline J gene. The chain is built from TRBV7-3 and TRBJ1-2; the D is unclear. This CDR3 has 14 residues. Per germline, CDR1 SGHTA and CDR2 FQGTGA. CDR3 region: CASSLAGETDTYTF. The CDR3 DNA, read in part, is TGTGCCAGCAGCTTAGCGGGAGAAACAGATACC.

On this clone itself: The CDR3 is cut off 3 residues early in the read; its end comes from the germline J gene. V is TRBV12-3 or TRBV12-4 and J is TRBJ2-7, with TRBD1 as a possible D gene (5 bases). The CDR3 is 13 residues long. Trimming cost V 3 bases and J 6 bases, with 12 bases left between them. The CDR3 sequence is CASSLGFQGEQYF. CDR3 DNA (partial): TGTGCCAGCAGTTTGGGCTTCCAGGGCGAG.

As to this clone: The CDR3 goes on 3 residues after the read ends, and that part is filled in from the germline J gene. The J gene is TRBJ2-7, the V gene TRBV18; 8 bases align to TRBD2. CDR1 is KGHSH and CDR2 is LQKENI in the germline V gene. V was pared by 2 bases and J by 0 bases, with 3 bases of the junction left unmatched. The CDR3 has 15 amino acids. CDR3 region: CASSPASGGSYEQYF. The part of the CDR3 DNA that was read is TGTGCCAGCTCACCAGCCAGCGGGGGCTCCTACGAG.

The DNA read from the CDR3 is TGTGCCAGCAGCTTTACAGACGCCTACGAG. This sequence encodes CASSFTDAYE. The whole CDR3 protein is CASSFTDAYEQYF. This rearrangement joins TRBV13 to TRBJ2-7; D is ambiguous. The read gets to within 3 residues of the CDR3 end, and the germline J gene fills in the rest. The germline V and J ends were trimmed by 3 bases and 2 bases, with 8 bases remaining between them. The germline gives CDR1 PRHDT, CDR2 FYEKMQ (reference sequence). This CDR3 has 13 amino acids. The whole variable domain, filled in from reference TRBV13 and TRBJ2-7, reads AAGVIQSPRHLIKEKRETATLKCYPIPRHDTVYWYQQGPGQDPQFLISFYEKMQSDKGSIPDRFSAQQFSDYHSELNMSSLELGDSALYFCASSFTDAYEQYFGPGTRLTVT.

For this clone: The CDR3 end is not reached by the read, which stops 3 residues before it; the germline J gene fills it in. The J gene is TRBJ1-4, the V gene TRBV5-1; D is possibly TRBD1 (5 bases). The CDR3 consists of 16 residues. Trimming pared 2 bases from V and 0 bases from J, leaving 11 bases between. CDR1 SGHRS and CDR2 YFSETQ come from the germline V gene. This chain's CDR3 is CASSLDVTATNEKLFF. CDR3 bases read: TGCGCCAGCAGCTTAGACGTGACAGCAACTAATGAAAAA.

As to this clone: The CDR3 extends 3 residues past the end of the read, so its final part is completed from the germline J gene. The chain has TRBV7-9 and TRBJ1-1; D call uncertain. CDR3 size: 15 residues. Germline loops: CDR1 SEHNR, CDR2 FQNEAQ (reference sequence). CDR3 region: CASSLLAGVTYEAFF. CDR3 bases read: TGTGCCAGCAGCCTACTAGCGGGAGTTACCTACGAG.

To note about this clone: The read ends 3 residues before the CDR3 terminus; that terminus is restored from the germline J gene. The V gene is TRBV20-1, the J gene TRBJ2-3; D possibly corresponds to TRBD2 (6 bases). V lost 3 bases, J lost 2 bases, and 15 bases lay in between. The CDR3 totals 15 residues. Germline-derived CDR1 and CDR2 are DFQATT and SNEGSKA (reference sequence). Partial CDR3 DNA: TGCAGTGCTAGCCCCCTGGGGACTTACACAGATACG. This sequence encodes CSASPLGTYTDT. The complete CDR3 reads CSASPLGTYTDTQYF.

Concerning this clone: The read terminates 3 residues before the CDR3 end, so the remaining end is supplied by the germline J gene. The chain joins TRBV5-1 to TRBJ1-2, with D unclear. This CDR3 spans 14 amino acids. The germline gives CDR1 SGHRS, CDR2 YFSETQ. Here the CDR3 reads CASSLSASTDTYTF. The covered CDR3 bases are TGCGCCAGCAGCTTGTCGGCTAGCACAGATACC.